Presented here are 9 T cell receptor beta chains from one specimen sequenced in a study of blood T cell repertoires in COVID-19. This table comes from immunoSEQ multiplex PCR, and its TCRdb copy is limited to in-frame clones, with some not included. The sample has about 220,000 clones, over 75% seen once. Sequences were obtained from peripheral blood. The receptors come from a human donor in a cohort sampled during active COVID-19.

V usage is TRBV10-3 and J usage is TRBJ2-1; 7 bases agree with TRBD2. CDR1 and CDR2 from the germline V gene are ENHRY and SYGVKD. V was clipped by 10 bases and J by 4 bases; unmatched bases: 19. The CDR3 contains 17 residues. The CDR3 reads CATYAPKRDLAYNEQFF. The CDR3, as DNA: TGTGCCACGTATGCCCCTAAGCGGGACCTAGCATACAATGAGCAGTTCTTC.

This sequence joins TRBV18 and TRBJ1-2; D remains ambiguous. This CDR3 spans 14 amino acids. Germline-derived CDR1 and CDR2 are KGHSH and LQKENI. Trimming removed 0 bases at V and 4 bases at J, with 9 bases between. The CDR3 DNA reads as TGTGCCAGCTCACCACCCTCCCACGGCTATGGCTACACCTTC. Translation gives CASSPPSHGYGYTF.

V usage is TRBV2 and J usage is TRBJ2-5; D remains ambiguous. CDR3 length equals 13 residues. Germline lookup yields CDR1 SNHLY and CDR2 FYNNEI. With 1 base removed from V and 2 bases from J, the gap between germline ends came to 5 bases. The CDR3 DNA follows: TGTGCCAGCAGTGAAGGGGCTCAAGAGACCCAGTACTTC. Translation: CASSEGAQETQYF. Full variable domain (remainder filled in from reference TRBV2 and TRBJ2-5): EPEVTQTPSHQVTQMGQEVILRCVPISNHLYFYWYRQILGQKVEFLVSFYNNEISEKSEIFDDQFSVERPDGSNFTLKIRSTKLEDSAMYFCASSEGAQETQYFGPGTRLLVL.

The gene calls are TRBV11-2 and TRBJ1-1; 9 nucleotides match TRBD1. The J segment lost 3 bases and the V segment lost 2 bases, leaving 7 bases of the junction unmatched. Germline loops: CDR1 SGHAT, CDR2 FQNNGV. CDR3 size: 16 residues. The CDR3 region is CASSLTTGGGDTEAFF. CDR3 DNA: TGTGCCAGCAGCTTAACAACAGGGGGCGGCGACACTGAAGCTTTCTTT.

V is TRBV5-6 and J is TRBJ1-2; 8 nucleotides align to TRBD1. This CDR3 is built from 15 residues. Germline CDR1 reads SGHDT; CDR2 reads YYEEEE. The V segment lost 4 bases and the J segment 2 bases; nucleotides outside the gene matches: 7. In DNA, the CDR3 is TGTGCCAGCAGCCCGTACAGGGGGAGCAACTATGGCTACACCTTC. Protein product: CASSPYRGSNYGYTF.

This clone was picked up one time. This chain links TRBV28 with TRBJ1-1, with TRBD1 matching 7 bases. The CDR3 contains 15 residues. Germline V lookup: CDR1 MDHEN, CDR2 SYDVKM. J was trimmed by 0 bases and V by 2 bases; bases with no gene match: 3. CDR3 protein: CASSLTGTVNTEAFF. CDR3 coding DNA: TGTGCCAGCAGTTTAACCGGGACAGTGAACACTGAAGCTTTCTTT.

This sequence joins TRBV2 and TRBJ2-7; tentatively, D is TRBD1 (6 bases). The CDR3 sequence is 13 residues long. V was pared by 4 bases and J by 3 bases, with 10 bases between. Germline values: CDR1 SNHLY, CDR2 FYNNEI. The CDR3 region is CASSGDIFYEQYF. CDR3 coding DNA: TGTGCCAGCAGTGGGGACATTTTCTACGAGCAGTACTTC.

The gene calls are TRBV5-1 and TRBJ2-7; 7 bases map to TRBD1. J lost 4 bases, V lost 4 bases, and 8 bases had no gene match. The CDR3 consists of 14 residues. Germline V gene sequence: CDR1 SGHRS, CDR2 YFSETQ. The CDR3 DNA is TGCGCCAGCAGCATGACAGGGCTCGGGTACGAGCAGTACTTC. Protein product: CASSMTGLGYEQYF.

This clone has a single count. This rearrangement joins TRBV29-1 to TRBJ2-7; D unresolved. The germline CDR1 and CDR2 sequences are SQVTM and ANQGSEA. CDR3 size: 14 residues. Trimming took off 3 bases at V and 3 bases at J, with 15 bases between the two ends. The CDR3: CSVDHRPLYYEQYF. The CDR3 DNA reads TGCAGCGTTGACCACAGACCTTTGTACTACGAGCAGTACTTC.